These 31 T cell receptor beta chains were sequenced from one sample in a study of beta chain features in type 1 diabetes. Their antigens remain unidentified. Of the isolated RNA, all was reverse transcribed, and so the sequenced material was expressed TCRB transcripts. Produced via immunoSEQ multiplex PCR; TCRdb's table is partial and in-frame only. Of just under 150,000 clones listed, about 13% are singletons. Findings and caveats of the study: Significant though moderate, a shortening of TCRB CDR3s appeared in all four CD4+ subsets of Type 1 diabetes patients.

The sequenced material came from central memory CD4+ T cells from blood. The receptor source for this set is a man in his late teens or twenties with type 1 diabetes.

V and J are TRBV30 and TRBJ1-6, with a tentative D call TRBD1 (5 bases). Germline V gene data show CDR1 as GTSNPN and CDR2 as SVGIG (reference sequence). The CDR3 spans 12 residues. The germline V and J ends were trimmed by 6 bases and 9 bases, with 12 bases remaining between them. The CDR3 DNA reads TGTGCCTGCCTCTCAAGGGGTTCACCCCTCCACTTT. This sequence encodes CACLSRGSPLHF.

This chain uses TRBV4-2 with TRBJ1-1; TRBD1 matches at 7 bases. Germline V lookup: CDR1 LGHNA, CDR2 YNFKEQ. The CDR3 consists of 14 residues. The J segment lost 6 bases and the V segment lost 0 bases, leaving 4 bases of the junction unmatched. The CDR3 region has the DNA TGTGCCAGCAGCCAAGATACAGGGGCCCCTGAAGCTTTCTTT. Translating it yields CASSQDTGAPEAFF.

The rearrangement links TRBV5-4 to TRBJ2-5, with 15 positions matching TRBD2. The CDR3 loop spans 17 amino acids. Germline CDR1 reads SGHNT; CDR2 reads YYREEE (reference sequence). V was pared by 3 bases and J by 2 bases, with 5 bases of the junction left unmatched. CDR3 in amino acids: CASSSGLAGGQQETQYF. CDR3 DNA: TGTGCCAGCAGCTCGGGACTAGCGGGGGGACAACAAGAGACCCAGTACTTC.

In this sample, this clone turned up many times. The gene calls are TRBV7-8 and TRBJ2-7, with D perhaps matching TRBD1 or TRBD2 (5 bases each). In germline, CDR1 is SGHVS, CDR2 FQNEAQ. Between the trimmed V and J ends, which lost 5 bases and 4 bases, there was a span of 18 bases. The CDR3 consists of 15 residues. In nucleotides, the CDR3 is TGTGCCAGCAGCCCTCGGGACCACCTCGGGTACGAGCAGTACTTC. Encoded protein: CASSPRDHLGYEQYF.

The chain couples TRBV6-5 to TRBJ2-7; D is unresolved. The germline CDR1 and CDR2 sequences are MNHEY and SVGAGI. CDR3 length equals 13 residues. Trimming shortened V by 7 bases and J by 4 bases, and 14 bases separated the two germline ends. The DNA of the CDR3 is TGTGCCAGCATAGGTACTAACATTTACGAGCAGTACTTC. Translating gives CASIGTNIYEQYF.

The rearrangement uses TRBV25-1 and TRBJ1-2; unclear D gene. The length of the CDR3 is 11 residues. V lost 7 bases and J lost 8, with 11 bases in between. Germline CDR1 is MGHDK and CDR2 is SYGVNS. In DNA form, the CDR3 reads TGTGCCAGCACCCAAAGGGAAGGCTACACCTTC. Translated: CASTQREGYTF.

The DNA of the CDR3 is TGCGCCAGCAGCTTCTTGGGAGATACGCAGTATTTT. This gives the protein CASSFLGDTQYF. J is TRBJ2-3 and V is TRBV5-1; D ambiguous. The CDR3 runs 12 residues. The V end was cut by 2 bases, the J end by 5 bases, with 6 bases between. Germline CDR1 SGHRS, CDR2 YFSETQ.

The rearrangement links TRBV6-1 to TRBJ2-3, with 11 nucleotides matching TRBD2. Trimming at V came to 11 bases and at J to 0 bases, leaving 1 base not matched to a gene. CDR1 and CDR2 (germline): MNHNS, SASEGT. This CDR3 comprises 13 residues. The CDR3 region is CALAGGSTDTQYF. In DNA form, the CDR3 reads TGTGCCCTAGCGGGGGGTAGCACAGATACGCAGTATTTT.

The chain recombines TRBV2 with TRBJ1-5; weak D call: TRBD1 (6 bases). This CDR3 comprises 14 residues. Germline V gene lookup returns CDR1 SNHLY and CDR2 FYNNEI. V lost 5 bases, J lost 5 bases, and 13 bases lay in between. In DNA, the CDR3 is TGTGCCAGCAGTCCCCAGGGGTTCGATCAGCCCCAGCATTTT. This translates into CASSPQGFDQPQHF.

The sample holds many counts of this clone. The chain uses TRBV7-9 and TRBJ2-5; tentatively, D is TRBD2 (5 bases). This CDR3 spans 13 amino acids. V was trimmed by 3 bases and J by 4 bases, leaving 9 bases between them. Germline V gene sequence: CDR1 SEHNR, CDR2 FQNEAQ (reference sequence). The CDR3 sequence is CASSFGVRETQYF. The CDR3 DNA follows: TGTGCCAGCAGCTTCGGGGTCCGAGAGACCCAGTACTTC.

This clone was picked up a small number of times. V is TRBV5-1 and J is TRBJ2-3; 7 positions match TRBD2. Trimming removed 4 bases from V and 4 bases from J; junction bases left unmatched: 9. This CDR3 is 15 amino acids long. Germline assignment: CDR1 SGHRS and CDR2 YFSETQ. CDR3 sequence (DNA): TGCGCCAGCAGCCGTACTAGCGTCCGGGCAGATACGCAGTATTTT. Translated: CASSRTSVRADTQYF.

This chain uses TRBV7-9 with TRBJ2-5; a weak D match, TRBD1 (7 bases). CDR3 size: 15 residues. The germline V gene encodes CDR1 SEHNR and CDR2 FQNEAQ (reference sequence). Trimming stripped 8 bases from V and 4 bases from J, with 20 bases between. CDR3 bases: TGTGCCAGCTCCCGGTGGGCAGGGGGGTCAGAGACCCAGTACTTC. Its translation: CASSRWAGGSETQYF.

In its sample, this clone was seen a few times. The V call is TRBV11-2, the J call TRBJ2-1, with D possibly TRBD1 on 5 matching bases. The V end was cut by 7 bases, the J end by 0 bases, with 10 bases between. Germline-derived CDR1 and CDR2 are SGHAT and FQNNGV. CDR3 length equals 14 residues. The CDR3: CASTGSSSYNEQFF. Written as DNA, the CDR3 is TGTGCCAGCACAGGGTCAAGCTCCTACAATGAGCAGTTCTTC.

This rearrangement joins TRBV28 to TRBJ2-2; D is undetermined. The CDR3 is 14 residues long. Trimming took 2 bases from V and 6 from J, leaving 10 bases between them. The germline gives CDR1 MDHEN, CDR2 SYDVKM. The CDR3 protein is CASSLRVRAGELFF. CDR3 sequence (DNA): TGTGCCAGCAGTTTAAGGGTCCGCGCCGGGGAGCTGTTTTTT.

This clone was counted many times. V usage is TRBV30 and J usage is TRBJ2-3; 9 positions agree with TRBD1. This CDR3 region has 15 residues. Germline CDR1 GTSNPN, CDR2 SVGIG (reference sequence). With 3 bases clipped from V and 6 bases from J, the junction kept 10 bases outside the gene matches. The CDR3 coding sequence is TGTGCCTGGAGGCGGGGACAGGGTCTCGGGGATACGCAGTATTTT. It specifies CAWRRGQGLGDTQYF.

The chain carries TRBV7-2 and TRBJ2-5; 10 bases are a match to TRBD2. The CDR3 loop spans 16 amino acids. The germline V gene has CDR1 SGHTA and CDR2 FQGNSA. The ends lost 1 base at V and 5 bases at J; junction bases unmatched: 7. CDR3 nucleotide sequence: TGTGCCAGCAGCTTAGTTGCTAGCGGGGGCCGGGAGACCCAGTACTTC. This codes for CASSLVASGGRETQYF.

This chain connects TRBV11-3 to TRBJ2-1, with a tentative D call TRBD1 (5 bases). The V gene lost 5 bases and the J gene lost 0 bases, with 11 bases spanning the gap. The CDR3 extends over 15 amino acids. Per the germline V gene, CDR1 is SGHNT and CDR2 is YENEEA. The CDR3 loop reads CASSPQVTSYNEQFF. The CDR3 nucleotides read TGTGCCAGCAGCCCACAGGTCACCTCCTACAATGAGCAGTTCTTC.

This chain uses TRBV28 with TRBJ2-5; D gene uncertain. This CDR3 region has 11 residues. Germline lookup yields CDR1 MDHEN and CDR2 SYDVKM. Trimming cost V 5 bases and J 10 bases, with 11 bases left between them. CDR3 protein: CASSELWGQYF. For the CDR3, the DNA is TGTGCCAGCAGTGAGCTATGGGGCCAGTACTTC.

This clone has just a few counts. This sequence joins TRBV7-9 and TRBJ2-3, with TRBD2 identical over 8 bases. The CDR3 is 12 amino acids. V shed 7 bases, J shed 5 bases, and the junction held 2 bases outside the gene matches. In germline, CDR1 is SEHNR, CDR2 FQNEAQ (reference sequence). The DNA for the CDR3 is TGTGCCAGCACGGGGGGGAGAGATACGCAGTATTTT. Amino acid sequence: CASTGGRDTQYF. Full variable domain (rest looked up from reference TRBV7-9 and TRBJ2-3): DTGVSQNPRHKITKRGQNVTFRCDPISEHNRLYWYRQTLGQGPEFLTYFQNEAQLEKSRLLSDRFSAERPKGSFSTLEIQRTEQGDSAMYLCASTGGRDTQYFGPGTRLTVL.

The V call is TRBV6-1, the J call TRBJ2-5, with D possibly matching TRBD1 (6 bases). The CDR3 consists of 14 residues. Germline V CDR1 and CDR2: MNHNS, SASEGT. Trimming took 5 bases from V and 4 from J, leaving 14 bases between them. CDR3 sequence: CASSPFIQGETQYF. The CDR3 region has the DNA TGTGCCAGCAGTCCTTTTATACAGGGAGAGACCCAGTACTTC.

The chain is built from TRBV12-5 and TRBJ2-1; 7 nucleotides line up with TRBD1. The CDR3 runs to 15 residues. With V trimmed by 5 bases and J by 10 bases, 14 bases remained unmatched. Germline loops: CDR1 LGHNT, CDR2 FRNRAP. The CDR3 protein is CASGDDRAGFVEQFF. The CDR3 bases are TGTGCTAGTGGTGACGACAGGGCTGGGTTCGTAGAGCAGTTCTTC.

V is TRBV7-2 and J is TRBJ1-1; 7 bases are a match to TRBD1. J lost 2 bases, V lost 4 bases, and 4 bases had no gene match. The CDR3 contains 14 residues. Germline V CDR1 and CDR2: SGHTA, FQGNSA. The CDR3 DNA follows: TGTGCCAGCAGCTCCAGGACAGGCAACACTGAAGCTTTCTTT. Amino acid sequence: CASSSRTGNTEAFF.

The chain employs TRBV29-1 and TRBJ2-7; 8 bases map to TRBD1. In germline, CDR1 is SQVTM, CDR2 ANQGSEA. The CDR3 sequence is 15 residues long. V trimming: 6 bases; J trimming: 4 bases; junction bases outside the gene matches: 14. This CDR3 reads CSVGGPGTGAYEQYF. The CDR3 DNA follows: TGCAGCGTAGGGGGACCCGGGACAGGAGCATACGAGCAGTACTTC.

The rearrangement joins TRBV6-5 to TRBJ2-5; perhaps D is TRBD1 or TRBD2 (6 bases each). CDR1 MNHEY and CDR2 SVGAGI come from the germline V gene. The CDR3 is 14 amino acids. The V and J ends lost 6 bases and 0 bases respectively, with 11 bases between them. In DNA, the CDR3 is TGTGCCAGCAGGGCGGGACATTACCAAGAGACCCAGTACTTC. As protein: CASRAGHYQETQYF.

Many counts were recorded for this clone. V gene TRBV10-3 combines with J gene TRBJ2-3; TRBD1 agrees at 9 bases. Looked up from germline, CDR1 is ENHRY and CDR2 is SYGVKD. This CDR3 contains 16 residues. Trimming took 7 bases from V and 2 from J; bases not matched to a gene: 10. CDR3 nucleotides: TGTGCCATCACCCCTAACAGGGGGCAGAACACAGATACGCAGTATTTT. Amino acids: CAITPNRGQNTDTQYF.

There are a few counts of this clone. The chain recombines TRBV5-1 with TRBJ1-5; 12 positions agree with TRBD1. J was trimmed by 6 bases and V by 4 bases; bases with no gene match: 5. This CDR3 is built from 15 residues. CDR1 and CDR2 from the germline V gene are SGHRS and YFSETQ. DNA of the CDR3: TGCGCCAGCAGCACCGGGACAGGGGGCCCTCAGCCCCAGCATTTT. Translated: CASSTGTGGPQPQHF.

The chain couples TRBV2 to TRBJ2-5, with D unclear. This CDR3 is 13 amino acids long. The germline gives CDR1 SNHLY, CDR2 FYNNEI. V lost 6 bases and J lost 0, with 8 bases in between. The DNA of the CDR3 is TGTGCCAGCAGGGTGTGGGACCAAGAGACCCAGTACTTC. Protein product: CASRVWDQETQYF.

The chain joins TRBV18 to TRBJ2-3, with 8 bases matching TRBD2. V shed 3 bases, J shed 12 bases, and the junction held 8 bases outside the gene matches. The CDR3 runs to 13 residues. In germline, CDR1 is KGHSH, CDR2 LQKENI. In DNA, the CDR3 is TGTGCCAGCTCACCCGGGAGGGGAGCCACACAGTATTTT. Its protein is CASSPGRGATQYF.

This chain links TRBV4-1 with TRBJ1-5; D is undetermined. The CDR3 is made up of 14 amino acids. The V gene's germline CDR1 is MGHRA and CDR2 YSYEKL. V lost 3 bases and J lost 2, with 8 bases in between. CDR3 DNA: TGCGCCAGCAGCCAGTTTCGGGGCAATCAGCCCCAGCATTTT. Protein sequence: CASSQFRGNQPQHF.

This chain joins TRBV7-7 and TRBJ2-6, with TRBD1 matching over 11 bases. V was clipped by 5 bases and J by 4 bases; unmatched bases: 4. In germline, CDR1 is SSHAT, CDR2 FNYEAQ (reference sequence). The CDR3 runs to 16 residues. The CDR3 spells CASSPGQGAGANVLTF. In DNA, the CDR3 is TGTGCCAGCAGCCCTGGACAGGGGGCCGGGGCCAACGTCCTGACTTTC.

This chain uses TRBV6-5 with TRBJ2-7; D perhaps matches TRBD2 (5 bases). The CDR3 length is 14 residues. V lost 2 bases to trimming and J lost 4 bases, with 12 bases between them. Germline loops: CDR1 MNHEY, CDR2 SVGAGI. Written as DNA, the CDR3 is TGTGCCAGCAGTTACAGTACTAGGGAATACGAGCAGTACTTC. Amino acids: CASSYSTREYEQYF.